The 14 T cell receptor beta chains reported below all come from one sample, sequenced in a study of blood T cell repertoires in COVID-19 (dated by TCRdb to the early 2020s). Receptor amplification or capture employed the immunoSEQ multiplex PCR assay. The table comes from immuneACCESS by way of TCRdb, which keeps in-frame sequences with V and J called. Part of the clones is missing from these tables; in studies checked, under half for an unresolved V gene and the rest for unknown reasons. For this sample there are hundreds of thousands of clones; around nine tenths appear just once. Together, the top ten hold almost 4% of the sample. Sequenced material: PBMCs or T cells enriched from blood (not recorded which). The receptor set was obtained from a woman aged 25-40 years with acute COVID-19.

This sequence joins TRBV4-1 and TRBJ2-7, with D possibly being TRBD2 (6 bases). Germline V CDR1 and CDR2: MGHRA, YSYEKL. V dropped 3 bases and J dropped 1 base, with 13 bases sitting between them. The length of the CDR3 is 15 residues. CDR3 sequence (DNA): TGCGCCAGCAGCCAGCTAAGCGGGCGTTCCTACGAGCAGTACTTC. Amino acids: CASSQLSGRSYEQYF.

This sequence joins TRBV10-3 and TRBJ2-1; 8 positions agree with TRBD1. J gave up 0 bases and V 5 bases, and 9 bases lay outside the gene matches. The germline CDR1 and CDR2 sequences are ENHRY and SYGVKD. CDR3 length: 17 amino acids. The CDR3 DNA reads as TGTGCCATCAGTCCGGGACAGGATTTAAACTCCTACAATGAGCAGTTCTTC. Its translation: CAISPGQDLNSYNEQFF.

The rearrangement uses TRBV14 and TRBJ2-3, with 11 bases fitting TRBD2. Per germline, CDR1 SGHDN and CDR2 FVKESK. V lost 4 bases, J lost 2 bases, and 5 bases stayed unmatched. This CDR3 is 16 amino acids long. The CDR3 loop reads CASSRRLAGFTDTQYF. Here the CDR3 DNA reads TGTGCCAGCAGCCGACGACTAGCGGGGTTCACAGATACGCAGTATTTT.

The chain carries TRBV7-3 and TRBJ1-3; D gene uncertain. Trimming cost V 5 bases and J 0 bases, with 8 bases left between them. CDR3 length equals 14 residues. CDR1 is SGHTA, CDR2 FQGTGA, per germline. The CDR3 coding sequence is TGTGCCAGCAGCCCCAGTAACTCTGGAAACACCATATATTTT. Amino acid sequence: CASSPSNSGNTIYF.

This sequence joins TRBV2 and TRBJ1-1; 8 bases match TRBD1. Unmatched junction bases numbered 7, after V lost 8 bases and J lost 5 bases. The CDR3 has 13 residues. Per the germline V gene, CDR1 is SNHLY and CDR2 is FYNNEI. CDR3 sequence: CASGGDRLTEAFF. As DNA, the CDR3 is TGTGCCAGCGGCGGGGACAGGCTAACTGAAGCTTTCTTT.

The V and J genes are TRBV29-1 and TRBJ1-5; D is uncertain. V was trimmed by 4 bases and J by 0 bases, leaving 10 bases between them. Germline assignment: CDR1 SQVTM and CDR2 ANQGSEA. There are 14 residues in the CDR3. CDR3 sequence: CSVVVDDSNQPQHF. The CDR3 DNA is TGCAGCGTTGTCGTAGATGATAGCAATCAGCCCCAGCATTTT.

V is TRBV3-1 (or the pseudogene TRBV3-2) and J is TRBJ1-1; tentative D call: TRBD1 (5 bases). Germline values: CDR1 LGHDT, CDR2 YNNKEL (reference sequence). This CDR3 is 14 amino acids long. V was shortened by 3 bases and J by 0 bases, with 8 bases between the two germline ends. CDR3 in DNA: TGTGCCAGCAGCCACAGGGTCATGAACACTGAAGCTTTCTTT. This codes for CASSHRVMNTEAFF.

The rearrangement joins TRBV5-1 to TRBJ1-1, with D possibly matching TRBD1 (5 bases). CDR3 length: 14 residues. The germline V gene has CDR1 SGHRS and CDR2 YFSETQ. The V end lost 6 bases, the J end lost 0 bases, and 12 bases lay between the germline ends. CDR3 in amino acids: CASTQPGLNTEAFF. The DNA for the CDR3 is TGCGCCAGCACCCAGCCAGGGTTGAACACTGAAGCTTTCTTT.

The CDR3 sequence: CASSLRASNEKLFF. In DNA, the CDR3 is TGTGCCAGCAGCCTCAGGGCCTCTAATGAAAAACTGTTTTTT. The chain is built from TRBV11-2 and TRBJ1-4; D possibly corresponds to TRBD1 (5 bases). Per the germline V gene, CDR1 is SGHAT and CDR2 is FQNNGV. With 5 bases removed from V and 3 bases from J, the gap between germline ends came to 10 bases. The CDR3 consists of 14 residues.

The chain is built from TRBV6-5 and TRBJ1-1, with a tentative D call TRBD1 (5 bases). CDR3 length equals 14 residues. CDR1 and CDR2 (germline): MNHEY, SVGAGI. V was pared by 4 bases and J by 5 bases, with 14 bases between. This chain's CDR3 is CASSWRRTSTEAFF. The CDR3 DNA is TGTGCCAGCAGTTGGCGTAGGACATCAACTGAAGCTTTCTTT.

The chain couples TRBV7-2 to TRBJ1-1; D uncertain. With 5 bases removed from V and 0 bases from J, the gap between germline ends came to 13 bases. Germline CDR1 SGHTA, CDR2 FQGNSA. The CDR3 consists of 15 residues. In DNA, the CDR3 is TGTGCCAGCAGCCAGCCGCGGGTTTTGAACACTGAAGCTTTCTTT. Encoded protein: CASSQPRVLNTEAFF.

This sequence joins TRBV14 and TRBJ1-3; D possibly corresponds to TRBD1 (5 bases). Germline V CDR1 and CDR2: SGHDN, FVKESK. V was trimmed by 5 bases and J by 0 bases, leaving 5 bases between them. The CDR3 consists of 13 residues. CDR3 bases: TGTGCCAGCAGCGGACACTCTGGAAACACCATATATTTT. Translation gives CASSGHSGNTIYF.

The chain is built from TRBV5-1 and TRBJ1-1; 8 bases are a match to TRBD1. This CDR3 is built from 16 residues. The V gene end was trimmed by 0 bases and the J gene end by 3 bases; junction bases not matched to a gene: 7. The germline V gene has CDR1 SGHRS and CDR2 YFSETQ. CDR3 sequence: CASSLVLRGPDTEAFF. The CDR3 DNA is TGCGCCAGCAGCTTGGTTCTCAGGGGGCCGGACACTGAAGCTTTCTTT.

The DNA of the CDR3 is TGTGCCACCAGCCAATTCAGGGCAGCCCAGCATTTT. This codes for CATSQFRAAQHF. The chain has TRBV15 and TRBJ1-5, with a tentative D call TRBD1 (5 bases). Trimming removed 5 bases from V and 11 bases from J, with 13 bases in between. Germline lookup yields CDR1 LNHNV and CDR2 YYDKDF (reference sequence). This CDR3 comprises 12 residues. Variable domain in full (rest from reference TRBV15 and TRBJ1-5): DAMVIQNPRYQVTQFGKPVTLSCSQTLNHNVMYWYQQKSSQAPKLLFHYYDKDFNNEADTPDNFQSRRPNTSFCFLDIRSPGLGDTAMYLCATSQFRAAQHFGDGTRLSIL.